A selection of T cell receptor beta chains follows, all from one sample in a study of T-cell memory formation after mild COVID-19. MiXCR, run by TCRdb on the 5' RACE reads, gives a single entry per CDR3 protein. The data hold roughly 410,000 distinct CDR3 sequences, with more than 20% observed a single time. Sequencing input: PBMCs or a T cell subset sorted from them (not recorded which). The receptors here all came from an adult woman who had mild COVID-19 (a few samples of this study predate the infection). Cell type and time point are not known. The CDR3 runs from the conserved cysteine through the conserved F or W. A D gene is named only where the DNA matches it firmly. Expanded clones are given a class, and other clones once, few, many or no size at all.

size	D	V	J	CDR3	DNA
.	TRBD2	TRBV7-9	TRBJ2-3	CASSASGATTNTQYF	TGTGCCAGCAGCGCCAGCGGGGCCACTACAAATACGCAGTATTTT
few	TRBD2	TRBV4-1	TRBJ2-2	CASRVRLAGNTGELFF	TGCGCCAGCAGGGTGAGACTAGCGGGGAACACCGGGGAGCTGTTTTTT
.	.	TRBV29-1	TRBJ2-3	CSAGVAAGPGDTQYF	TGCAGCGCTGGGGTAGCGGCAGGGCCAGGAGATACGCAGTATTTT
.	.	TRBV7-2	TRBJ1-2	CASSLVVTPTF	TGTGCCAGCAGCTTAGTAGTGACGCCCACCTTC
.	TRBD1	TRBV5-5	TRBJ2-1	CASSFEGQVPNEQFF	TGTGCCAGCAGCTTTGAGGGACAGGTCCCCAATGAGCAGTTCTTC
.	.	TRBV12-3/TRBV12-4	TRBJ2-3	CASSADRADTQYF	TGTGCCAGCAGTGCAGACCGCGCAGATACGCAGTATTTT
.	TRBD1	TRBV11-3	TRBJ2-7	CASSRGTGGVNEQYF	TGTGCCAGCAGCCGAGGGACAGGAGGAGTCAACGAGCAGTACTTC
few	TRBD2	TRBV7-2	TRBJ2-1	CASSQPLAGGSNEQFF	TGTGCCAGCAGCCAACCTCTAGCGGGAGGGTCAAATGAGCAGTTCTTC
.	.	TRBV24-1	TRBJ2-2	CATSDPSQDAGELFF	TGTGCCACCAGTGACCCCAGTCAGGACGCCGGGGAGCTGTTTTTT
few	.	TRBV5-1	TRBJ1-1	CASSLALVEGRTEAFF	TGCGCCAGCAGCTTGGCCTTGGTAGAGGGACGAACTGAAGCTTTCTTT
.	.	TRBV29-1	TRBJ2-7	CSFRDVGNYEQYF	TGCAGCTTTCGAGACGTAGGGAACTACGAGCAGTACTTC
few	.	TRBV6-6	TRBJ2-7	CASSRDVHEQYF	TGTGCCAGCAGCAGGGATGTGCACGAGCAGTACTTC
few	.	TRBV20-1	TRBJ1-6	CSARPQGANSPLHF	TGCAGTGCTAGACCGCAGGGTGCTAATTCACCCCTCCACTTT
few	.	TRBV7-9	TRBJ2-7	CASSAYQGAGESYEQYF	TGTGCCAGCAGCGCCTACCAAGGGGCCGGGGAGTCCTACGAGCAGTACTTC
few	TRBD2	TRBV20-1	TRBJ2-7	CSARLAGSYEQYF	TGCAGTGCAAGACTAGCGGGTAGCTACGAGCAGTACTTC
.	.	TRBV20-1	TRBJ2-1	CSARGTVPTLNSYNEQFF	TGCAGTGCTAGAGGGACAGTTCCCACCTTAAACTCCTACAATGAGCAGTTCTTC
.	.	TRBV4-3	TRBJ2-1	CASSQDATDGWDNEQFF	TGCGCCAGCAGCCAAGATGCGACCGACGGATGGGACAATGAGCAGTTCTTC
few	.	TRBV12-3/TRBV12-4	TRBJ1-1	CASSLASGNTEAFF	TGTGCCAGCAGTTTAGCCAGCGGCAACACTGAAGCTTTCTTT
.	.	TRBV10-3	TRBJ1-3	CAISENQHTRNTIYF	TGTGCCATCAGTGAGAATCAGCACACCCGAAACACCATATATTTT
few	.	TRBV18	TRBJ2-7	CASSLTAPTVAYEQYF	TGTGCCAGCTCACTCACGGCGCCGACAGTAGCCTACGAGCAGTACTTC
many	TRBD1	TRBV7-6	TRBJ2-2	CASSLLGTGNTGELFF	TGTGCCAGCAGCTTACTAGGGACAGGGAACACCGGGGAGCTGTTTTTT
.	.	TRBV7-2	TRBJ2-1	CASSLGIREQFF	TGTGCCAGCAGCTTAGGGATTCGGGAACAGTTCTTC
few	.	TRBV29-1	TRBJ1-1	CSVEGGGRLTEAFF	TGCAGCGTTGAAGGTGGCGGCAGACTCACTGAAGCTTTCTTT
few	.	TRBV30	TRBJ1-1	CAWSVDSPGNGAFF	TGTGCCTGGAGTGTTGATTCCCCGGGAAACGGAGCTTTCTTT
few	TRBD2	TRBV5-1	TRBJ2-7	CASSWGTSGTYEQYF	TGCGCCAGCAGCTGGGGGACTAGCGGTACCTACGAGCAGTACTTC
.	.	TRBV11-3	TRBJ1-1	CASSSPWGIDTEAFF	TGTGCCAGCAGCTCTCCCTGGGGGATTGACACTGAAGCTTTCTTT
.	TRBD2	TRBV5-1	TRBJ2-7	CASSLQPVREGYEQYF	TGCGCCAGCAGCTTGCAACCGGTCCGGGAGGGGTACGAGCAGTACTTC
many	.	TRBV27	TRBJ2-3	CASSSNGAPDTQYF	TGTGCCAGCAGCTCCAACGGGGCCCCAGATACGCAGTATTTT
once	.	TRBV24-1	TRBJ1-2	CATSGSPTGQANYGCTF	TGTGCCACCAGTGGATCCCCGACAGGTCAAGCTAACTATGGCTGCACCTTC
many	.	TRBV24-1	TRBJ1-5	CATSDLGQPQHF	TGTGCCACCAGTGATTTGGGTCAGCCCCAGCATTTT
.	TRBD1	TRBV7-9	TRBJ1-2	CASILRDRDGYTF	TGTGCCAGCATCCTCCGGGACAGGGACGGCTACACCTTC
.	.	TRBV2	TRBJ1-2	CASSEWRDYGYTF	TGTGCCAGCAGTGAGTGGAGGGACTATGGCTACACCTTC
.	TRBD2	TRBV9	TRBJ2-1	CASSVPHIAGGSYNEQFF	TGTGCCAGCAGCGTACCCCACATAGCGGGGGGTTCCTACAATGAGCAGTTCTTC
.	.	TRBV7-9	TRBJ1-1	CASSLGFGEATEAFF	TGTGCCAGCAGCTTAGGGTTCGGCGAAGCCACTGAAGCTTTCTTT
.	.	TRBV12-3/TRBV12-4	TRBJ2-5	CASTPSPETQYF	TGTGCCAGCACCCCATCTCCTGAGACCCAGTACTTC
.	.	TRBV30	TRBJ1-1	CAWSYTSRDTEAFF	TGTGCCTGGAGTTACACTTCAAGGGACACTGAAGCTTTCTTT
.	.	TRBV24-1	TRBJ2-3	CATSDLWDTQYF	TGTGCCACCAGTGATTTATGGGATACGCAGTATTTT
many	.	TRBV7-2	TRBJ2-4	CASSLAGTAKNIQYF	TGTGCCAGCAGCTTAGCCGGGACAGCCAAAAACATTCAGTACTTC
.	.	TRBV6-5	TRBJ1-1	CASRKQGVNTEAFF	TGTGCCAGCCGCAAACAGGGAGTTAACACTGAAGCTTTCTTT
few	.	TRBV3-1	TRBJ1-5	CASSQDWGAGQPQHF	TGTGCCAGCAGCCAAGATTGGGGGGCGGGTCAGCCCCAGCATTTT
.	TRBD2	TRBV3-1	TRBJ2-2	CASSQSVLGLAGGHQNTGELFF	TGTGCCAGCAGCCAAAGTGTATTGGGACTAGCGGGGGGACACCAGAACACCGGGGAGCTGTTTTTT
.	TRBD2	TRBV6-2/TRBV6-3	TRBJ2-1	CASSRRLAGAGNEQFF	TGTGCCAGCAGCCGCAGACTAGCGGGAGCTGGAAATGAGCAGTTCTTC
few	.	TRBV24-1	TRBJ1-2	CATSGDLGGYTF	TGTGCCACCAGTGGGGACTTGGGCGGCTACACCTTC
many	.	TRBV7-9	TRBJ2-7	CASSLSSSYEQYF	TGTGCCAGCAGCCTAAGCTCCTCCTACGAGCAGTACTTC
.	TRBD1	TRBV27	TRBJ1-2	CASKWLDRDGYGYTF	TGTGCCAGCAAATGGTTGGACAGGGATGGGTATGGCTACACCTTC
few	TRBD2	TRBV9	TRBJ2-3	CASTLSGETDTQYF	TGTGCCAGCACCCTTAGCGGGGAAACAGATACGCAGTATTTT
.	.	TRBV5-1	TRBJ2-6	CASSLAPGSGANVLTF	TGCGCCAGCAGCTTGGCTCCGGGCTCTGGGGCCAACGTCCTGACTTTC
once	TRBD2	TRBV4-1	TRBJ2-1	CASSQVPLAGSYNEQFF	TGCGCCAGCAGCCAAGTCCCCCTAGCGGGGTCCTACAATGAGCAGTTCTTC
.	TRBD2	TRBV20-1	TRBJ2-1	CSAAPRTRALDEQFF	TGCAGTGCTGCCCCCCGGACTAGGGCCTTGGATGAGCAGTTCTTC
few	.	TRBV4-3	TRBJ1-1	CASSQDEESGAFF	TGCGCCAGCAGCCAAGATGAGGAGTCGGGAGCTTTCTTT